What follows is one T cell receptor beta chain and its context. The target of this receptor is not known. Base qualities are not at hand, and no much larger clone is one base apart. These data are taken from a study of Graves' ophthalmopathy and Graves' hyperthyroidism (dated by TCRdb to 2017 to 2018). For the wider study: A patient counted as having stable hyperthyroidism if there was no progression to ophthalmopathy within 18 months of follow-up. To explore V-J signatures distinguishing ophthalmopathy from hyperthyroidism, a discovery set of roughly 98 patients (more than 40 ophthalmopathy, roughly 55 stable hyperthyroidism) was enrolled. To tell Graves' ophthalmopathy apart from Graves' hyperthyroidism, and to predict which patients would progress to ophthalmopathy, the study relied on TCR beta repertoire signatures. Following sampling, methimazole starting at 30 mg daily was administered to hyperthyroidism patients, and high-dose intravenous methylprednisolone was administered to ophthalmopathy patients. The independent validation cohort included roughly 19 hyperthyroidism patients plus 17 patients who later progressed from hyperthyroidism to ophthalmopathy. In roughly 6 hyperthyroidism patients, the T-cell repertoire of thyroid tissue was compared with the T-cell repertoire of blood. In total, 135 blood samples were TCR-sequenced: approximately 40 ophthalmopathy, approximately 80 hyperthyroidism and about 17 hyperthyroidism-to-ophthalmopathy patients. Paper-wide results and their limitations: No statistical method was used to predetermine the sample size, and group allocation was not hidden from the investigators. In validation, the model predicted ophthalmopathy progression with nearly 71% sensitivity and approximately 72% specificity; 12 predicted patients were CT-confirmed with GO in a median of approximately 6.2 months. Most expanded thyroid clonotypes with a frequency above 0.001 also appeared in blood, which suggests that blood repertoires may reflect the immune response in the thyroid. The 13-signature model separated ophthalmopathy from stable hyperthyroidism with 85% to 90% sensitivity and around 81% specificity in cross-validation, and 80%/75% in the test set.

CDR1 and CDR2, looked up from the germline V gene, are SQVTM and ANQGSEA. The junction shows trimming of 6 bases on V and 2 bases on J, plus 18 bases between the germline ends. The CDR3 starts with the cysteine, ends with the phenylalanine, and has 15 residues. Just CDR3 DNA is preserved here, 45 bases in frame from base 1. The hyperthyroidism patients were 18 to 65 years old and newly diagnosed, with a disease duration of less than 2 months. Patients were excluded if they had other autoimmune diseases, uncontrolled infections, pregnancy or lactation. Clinical symptoms, serum thyroxine, TRAb, thyroid ultrasound and orbital computed tomography formed the basis of the diagnosis. Total RNA was extracted with Trizol reagent and quality-checked on an Agilent 2100 Bioanalyzer. TCR beta CDR3 regions were amplified from RNA transcripts for repertoire sequencing. HTBI primers and the Qiagen OneStep RT-PCR kit were used in a first-round RT-PCR, which was followed by a second-round multiplex PCR, size selection and purification. Sequencing of the libraries was carried out on an Illumina HiSeq2000 in paired-end mode with 100 bp reads. The authors processed their data as follows. SOAPnuke was used to process the reads, throwing out any read that had adapters, had uncalled bases, had a mean Phred below 15, or lacked an exact constant-primer or identifier match. COPE v1.2.5 was used to merge the high-quality paired reads. Clonotypes were defined as unique nucleotide sequences and were aligned to IMGT TRB V, D and J references using MiTCR v1.1. Analysis was restricted to V-J combinations with a frequency above 0.0001, which covered over 98% of repertoires. For each V-J combination, a TCR clonal expansion and chaos score was defined as F50 clonal expansion divided by the chaos observed in the TCRdist matrix. Welch's t-statistics and random forest were used to reduce features to about a dozen V-J combinations, which were fed into a naive Bayes classifier. The Morisita-Horn index was used to measure how similar the thyroid and blood repertoires were. TCRdb ran its own pipeline on the public reads, namely fastp trimming at Q25 and MiXCR clone calling, and kept in-frame beta chains. Rows with a matching CDR3 protein are joined into one entry that keeps the most common DNA and genes. It is TCRdb's table, rather than the study itself, that gives the V and J calls and clone size. Within this sample are about 500,000 distinct CDR3 sequences, with 39% of them counted one time only. The ten top clones hold roughly 4% of the sample.

The clonotype comes from an adult man with Graves' hyperthyroidism. The chain employs TRBV29-1 and TRBJ2-3; a weak D assignment points to TRBD1 (5 bases agree). Sequencing was carried out using peripheral blood or thyroid tissue (not recorded which). The DNA sequence follows: TGCAGCGTGCAATTAACAGGTAGCATCACAGATACGCAGTATTTT. This encodes CSVQLTGSITDTQYF.